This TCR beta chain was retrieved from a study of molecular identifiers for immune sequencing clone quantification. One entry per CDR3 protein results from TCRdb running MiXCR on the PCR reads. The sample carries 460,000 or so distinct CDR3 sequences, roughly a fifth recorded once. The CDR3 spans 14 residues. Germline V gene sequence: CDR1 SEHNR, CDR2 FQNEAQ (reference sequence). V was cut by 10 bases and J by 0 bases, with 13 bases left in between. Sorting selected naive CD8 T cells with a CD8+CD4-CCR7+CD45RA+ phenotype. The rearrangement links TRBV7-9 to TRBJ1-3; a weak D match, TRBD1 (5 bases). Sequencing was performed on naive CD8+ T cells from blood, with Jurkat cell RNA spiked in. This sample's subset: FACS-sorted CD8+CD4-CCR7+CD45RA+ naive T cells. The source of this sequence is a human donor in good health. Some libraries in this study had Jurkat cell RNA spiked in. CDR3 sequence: CATRQTDSGNTIYF. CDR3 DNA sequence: TGTGCCACTCGACAGACAGACTCTGGAAACACCATATATTTT. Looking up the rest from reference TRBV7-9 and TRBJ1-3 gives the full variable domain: DTGVSQNPRHKITKRGQNVTFRCDPISEHNRLYWYRQTLGQGPEFLTYFQNEAQLEKSRLLSDRFSAERPKGSFSTLEIQRTEQGDSAMYLCATRQTDSGNTIYFGEGSWLTVV.